A selection of T cell receptor beta chains follows, all from one sample in a study of CD8+CD57+ T cells in acquired aplastic anemia. TCRdb re-called the reads through MiXCR, storing one row per CDR3 protein. The table shows about 210,000 distinct CDR3 sequences, with over 55% occurring only once. Sequencing was carried out using sorted CD4+, CD8+, or CD8+CD57+ T cells (not recorded which) from PBMCs. The receptor set was obtained from a human donor in good health. CDR3s leave out the opening cysteine and the closing phenylalanine or tryptophan. The size field is filled for only some rows; it gives once, few, many or a size class.

many	TRBV30	TRBJ2-7	AWSVSSHEQY
NA	TRBV24-1	TRBJ2-3	ATKAGGLTDTQY
NA	TRBV30	TRBJ1-2	AWRSGQGPGLNGYT
NA	TRBV2	TRBJ2-3	ASSAVMDTQY
NA	TRBV10-3	TRBJ1-1	AISSGQGWGNTETF
NA	TRBV12-3/TRBV12-4	TRBJ2-4	ASSSANYGKNIQY
NA	TRBV2	TRBJ2-3	ASSFDRTTDTQY
NA	TRBV7-2	TRBJ2-7	ASSKGQHNGVNEQY
NA	TRBV5-5	TRBJ2-7	ASSLYGAPFSYEQY
many	TRBV24-1	TRBJ1-4	ATSDTVTGGTNEKLF
NA	TRBV9	TRBJ2-6	ASSPGQGAGANVLT
few	TRBV7-3	TRBJ2-3	ASSRTSGSLTEADTQY
NA	TRBV15	TRBJ2-7	VTSRDAYEQY
NA	TRBV5-1	TRBJ1-3	ASSPKLLDGRTSGNTIY
NA	TRBV6-1	TRBJ1-6	ASSEPDGNSPLH
NA	TRBV24-1	TRBJ1-5	ATSVNGASQPQH
NA	TRBV19	TRBJ2-7	ASSRWDRVSEQY
NA	TRBV20-1	TRBJ1-5	SARDRDVSQPQH
NA	TRBV4-2	TRBJ2-7	ASSRTGPEQY
few	TRBV27	TRBJ2-1	ASSLSGVGNEQF
many	TRBV7-6	TRBJ1-1	ASSSLVGGGTLNTEAF
many	TRBV6-1	TRBJ2-7	ASSDGQGFYEQY
NA	TRBV2	TRBJ1-2	ASSEVADGYT
few	TRBV7-9	TRBJ2-7	ASSGWVGRAFEQY
NA	TRBV12-3/TRBV12-4	TRBJ1-2	ASSLAQRDGYT
NA	TRBV7-9	TRBJ2-7	ASSPRLEQY
NA	TRBV6-5	TRBJ1-5	ASSKGQPQH
NA	TRBV15	TRBJ2-5	ATSRGDQETQY
NA	TRBV2	TRBJ1-5	ASKGGTGVIQPQH
few	TRBV19	TRBJ1-1	ASSIGQVNEAF
NA	TRBV20-1	TRBJ1-3	SAPGGGGTGWSGNTIY
few	TRBV28	TRBJ2-7	ASSAPARLFQFEQY
NA	TRBV2	TRBJ2-2	AITGTVTGELF
NA	TRBV19	TRBJ1-4	ASSQVANEKLF
NA	TRBV7-3	TRBJ2-1	ASSPTSGRFSYNEQF
NA	TRBV6-5	TRBJ2-1	ASSRDSYNEQF
few	TRBV7-2	TRBJ2-5	ASSRQVQETQY
NA	TRBV29-1	TRBJ2-3	SVAPGTYSTDTQY
NA	TRBV5-1	TRBJ1-2	ASSLSGTYGYT
NA	TRBV7-3	TRBJ2-3	ASSQGTSGVGTDTQY
once	TRBV20-1	TRBJ2-7	SARATSGGYEQY
NA	TRBV7-9	TRBJ2-3	ASSVDGGGKDTQY
NA	TRBV19	TRBJ1-4	ASRGQGYNEKLF
NA	TRBV25-1	TRBJ2-1	ASSDSLTSLNEQF
NA	TRBV2	TRBJ2-5	ASSSLREGTQY
few	TRBV20-1	TRBJ1-2	SARGGGNYGYT
once	TRBV9	TRBJ2-7	ASRRTRYEQY
NA	TRBV20-1	TRBJ1-3	SAREENTIY
many	TRBV7-6	TRBJ2-3	ASSLRGATDTQY
many	TRBV19	TRBJ2-6	ASSIWDSGANVLT
NA	TRBV7-2	TRBJ2-3	ASSSGTGALRGY
many	TRBV12-3/TRBV12-4	TRBJ1-2	ASSLWAHGFYT
many	TRBV6-5	TRBJ2-7	ASSHEGNWDYEQY
NA	TRBV7-9	TRBJ2-3	ASRKGTGDADTQY
NA	TRBV29-1	TRBJ1-2	SVEEGQLNYGYT